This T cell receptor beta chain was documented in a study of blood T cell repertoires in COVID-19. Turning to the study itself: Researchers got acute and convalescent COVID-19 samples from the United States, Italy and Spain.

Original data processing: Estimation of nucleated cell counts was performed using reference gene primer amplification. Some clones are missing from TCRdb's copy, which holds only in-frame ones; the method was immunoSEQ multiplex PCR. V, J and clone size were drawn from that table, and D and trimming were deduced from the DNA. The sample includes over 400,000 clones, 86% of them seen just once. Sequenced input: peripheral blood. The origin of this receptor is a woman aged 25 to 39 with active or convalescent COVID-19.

The DNA for the CDR3 is TGTGCCAGCAGCCGAAGACAGGGTCCCACAGATACGCAGTATTTT. Translation: CASSRRQGPTDTQYF. The genes are TRBV7-8 and TRBJ2-3, with 7 bases matching TRBD1. The V and J ends lost 5 bases and 2 bases, in that order; junction bases with no gene match: 7. Germline assignment: CDR1 SGHVS and CDR2 FQNEAQ. The CDR3 runs 15 residues.